Listed here are 30 T cell receptor beta chains from one sample, sequenced in a study of blood T cell repertoires in COVID-19. Sequencing was performed with immunoSEQ multiplex PCR; in TCRdb, only in-frame clones are kept and a portion is missing. The sample consists of about 250,000 clones, around 88% of them appearing once. Sequenced sample: peripheral blood. Receptors were obtained from a woman in her 30s with COVID-19, enrolled during active disease.

The chain uses TRBV6-5 and TRBJ1-5, with unresolved D. The germline gives CDR1 MNHEY, CDR2 SVGAGI. V gave up 2 bases and J gave up 9 bases, with 11 bases separating them. The CDR3 sequence is 13 residues long. The CDR3 region is CASSYGGNGPQHF. The CDR3 region has the DNA TGTGCCAGCAGTTACGGCGGGAACGGGCCCCAGCATTTT.

The gene calls are TRBV7-2 and TRBJ2-1; 13 bases map to TRBD2. The CDR3 covers 15 residues. V gave up 3 bases and J gave up 7 bases; unmatched junction bases: 3. Per the germline V gene, CDR1 is SGHTA and CDR2 is FQGNSA. The CDR3 sequence is CASSLGLAGLNEQFF. DNA of the CDR3: TGTGCCAGCAGCTTGGGACTAGCGGGGTTAAATGAGCAGTTCTTC.

As to this clone: Other DNA sequences in this specimen translate into the identical CDR3. The chain has TRBV9 and TRBJ1-1; D unclear. Trimming pared 2 bases from V and 4 bases from J, leaving 9 bases between. The CDR3 covers 13 residues. Germline V gene data show CDR1 as SGDLS and CDR2 as YYNGEE. CDR3 coding DNA: TGTGCCAGCAGCGTGGGAGGGAGCACTGAAGCTTTCTTT. Encoded protein: CASSVGGSTEAFF.

This sequence joins TRBV11-2 and TRBJ1-5; 7 bases match TRBD1. V gave up 4 bases and J gave up 7 bases; unmatched junction bases: 10. This CDR3 region has 15 residues. CDR1 is SGHAT, CDR2 FQNNGV, per germline. For the CDR3, the DNA is TGTGCCAGCAGCTCTTTGACAGGGTACGGGCAGCCCCAGCATTTT. The encoded protein is CASSSLTGYGQPQHF.

The J gene is TRBJ2-3, the V gene TRBV2, with D possibly TRBD2 on 7 matching bases. The CDR3 has 15 residues. Looked up from germline, CDR1 is SNHLY and CDR2 is FYNNEI. The V end was cut by 3 bases, the J end by 0 bases, with 10 bases between. The CDR3 bases are TGTGCCAGCAGTGAGGGGGGGCCTAGCACAGATACGCAGTATTTT. This encodes CASSEGGPSTDTQYF.

The chain recombines TRBV28 with TRBJ2-3, with D uncertain. Germline values: CDR1 MDHEN, CDR2 SYDVKM. CDR3 length: 15 residues. V was clipped by 3 bases and J by 2 bases, with 12 bases between them. The CDR3 spells CASSFATRSTDTQYF. The CDR3 DNA reads as TGTGCCAGCAGTTTTGCCACTCGCTCCACAGATACGCAGTATTTT.

A few counts support this clone. The chain combines TRBV7-9 with TRBJ2-7; D not resolved. V shed 1 base and J shed 5 bases, with 21 bases lying between them. The CDR3 runs 17 residues. From germline, CDR1 is SEHNR and CDR2 FQNEAQ (reference sequence). This CDR3 reads CASSLDNWVRLWDEQYF. In DNA form, the CDR3 reads TGTGCCAGCAGCTTAGATAATTGGGTTCGACTGTGGGACGAGCAGTACTTC.

The chain has TRBV7-9 and TRBJ2-5; the match to TRBD2 covers 7 bases. The junction had 7 bases not matched to a gene; V was cut back by 3 bases and J by 3 bases. The CDR3 is 15 amino acids. Germline V lookup: CDR1 SEHNR, CDR2 FQNEAQ (reference sequence). DNA of the CDR3: TGTGCCAGCAGCTTGTCTAGGGGAGGGGAAGAGACCCAGTACTTC. This gives the protein CASSLSRGGEETQYF.

The gene calls are TRBV5-6 and TRBJ2-3; 9 bases map to TRBD1. J lost 0 bases, V lost 2 bases, and 4 bases had no gene match. The germline V gene has CDR1 SGHDT and CDR2 YYEEEE. CDR3 length: 16 residues. The CDR3 sequence is CASSFRGTGSTDTQYF. The CDR3, as DNA: TGTGCCAGCAGCTTCAGAGGGACAGGGAGCACAGATACGCAGTATTTT. Using reference TRBV5-6 and TRBJ2-3 for the parts outside the CDR3, the full variable domain is DAGVTQSPTHLIKTRGQQVTLRCSPKSGHDTVSWYQQALGQGPQFIFQYYEEEERQRGNFPDRFSGHQFPNYSSELNVNALLLGDSALYLCASSFRGTGSTDTQYFGPGTRLTVL.

The genes are TRBV2 and TRBJ1-1; D is undetermined. The CDR3 runs 13 residues. V lost 6 bases to trimming and J lost 1 base, with 9 bases between them. Germline values: CDR1 SNHLY, CDR2 FYNNEI. The CDR3: CASSPLANTEAFF. In DNA, the CDR3 is TGTGCCAGCAGCCCCTTGGCGAACACTGAAGCTTTCTTT.

V usage is TRBV5-1 and J usage is TRBJ1-1, with D uncertain. CDR3 length: 14 amino acids. The ends were cut back, 4 bases at V and 4 bases at J, with 14 bases in the middle. The germline CDR1 and CDR2 sequences are SGHRS and YFSETQ. The CDR3 DNA is TGCGCCAGCAGCGTCCCCGGGTTGGGCACTGAAGCTTTCTTT. Its protein product is CASSVPGLGTEAFF.

The V and J genes are TRBV4-3 and TRBJ2-2; 8 bases fit TRBD1. Germline CDR1 LGHNA, CDR2 YSLEER. V dropped 2 bases and J dropped 3; count of bases not matched to a gene: 2. The CDR3 runs to 15 residues. As DNA, the CDR3 is TGCGCCAGCAGCCAAAGGACAGGGTACACCGGGGAGCTGTTTTTT. As protein: CASSQRTGYTGELFF.

The sample holds one count of this clone. This sequence joins TRBV6-6 and TRBJ2-7, with TRBD2 matching 10 bases. After removal of 4 bases from V and 3 bases from J, the junction contained 0 bases not matched to a gene. Per germline, CDR1 MNHNY and CDR2 SVGAGI (reference sequence). The CDR3 length is 13 residues. CDR3 nucleotides: TGTGCCAGCAGTTGGACTAGCGGCTACGAGCAGTACTTC. It translates to CASSWTSGYEQYF.

The rearrangement joins TRBV3-1 (or the pseudogene TRBV3-2) to TRBJ2-3; D not resolved. The CDR3 sequence is 13 residues long. Germline CDR1 reads LGHDT; CDR2 reads YNNKEL (reference sequence). The V gene lost 0 bases and the J gene lost 3 bases, with 4 bases spanning the gap. CDR3 sequence reads: CASSQEATDTQYF. As DNA, the CDR3 is TGTGCCAGCAGCCAAGAGGCAACAGATACGCAGTATTTT.

J is TRBJ2-7 and V is TRBV2; D is ambiguous. The CDR3 runs to 11 residues. Trimming stripped 8 bases from V and 5 bases from J, with 10 bases between. Per germline, CDR1 SNHLY and CDR2 FYNNEI. CDR3 protein: CASGPTHEQYF. Here the CDR3 DNA reads TGTGCCAGCGGTCCTACGCACGAGCAGTACTTC. Full variable domain (rest looked up from reference TRBV2 and TRBJ2-7): EPEVTQTPSHQVTQMGQEVILRCVPISNHLYFYWYRQILGQKVEFLVSFYNNEISEKSEIFDDQFSVERPDGSNFTLKIRSTKLEDSAMYFCASGPTHEQYFGPGTRLTVT.

The rearrangement joins TRBV15 to TRBJ1-4; TRBD1 might be the D (6 bases). There are 15 residues in the CDR3. The germline V gene has CDR1 LNHNV and CDR2 YYDKDF (reference sequence). Between the trimmed V and J ends, which lost 2 bases and 7 bases, there was a span of 14 bases. CDR3 sequence (DNA): TGTGCCACCAGCAGATCCAGGGGCGAGGGTGAAAAACTGTTTTTT. Translated, it gives CATSRSRGEGEKLFF.

Concerning this clone: At one of its ends the junction is not consistent with the germline gene, which may arise from a read error. The chain has TRBV4-3 and TRBJ2-3, with unresolved D. Germline assignment: CDR1 LGHNA and CDR2 YSLEER. CDR3 size: 18 residues. The CDR3 is CASSQGTRSPTGTDTQYF. Here the CDR3 DNA reads TGCGCCAGCAGTCAAGGAACCCGATCTCCTACCGGCACAGATACGCAGTATTTT.

This clone was found once. V and J are TRBV27 and TRBJ1-6; TRBD1 agrees at 9 bases. This CDR3 region has 16 residues. The V gene end was trimmed by 1 base and the J gene end by 14 bases; junction bases not matched to a gene: 12. Germline V gene lookup returns CDR1 MNHEY and CDR2 SMNVEV (reference sequence). The CDR3 loop reads CASSLFAPGQGSTLHF. The CDR3 bases are TGTGCCAGCAGTTTATTTGCCCCGGGACAGGGCTCGACCCTCCACTTT.

The chain employs TRBV19 and TRBJ1-2, with a possible D match to TRBD1 (5 bases). Germline V gene data show CDR1 as LNHDA and CDR2 as SQIVND (reference sequence). This CDR3 comprises 17 residues. Trimming cost V 1 base and J 6 bases, with 21 bases left between them. Here the CDR3 reads CASSIVGAGRVDNGYTF. CDR3 nucleotide sequence: TGTGCCAGTAGTATAGTAGGGGCGGGGAGGGTCGACAATGGCTACACCTTC.

A few counts support this clone. The chain couples TRBV6-5 to TRBJ1-5, with D possibly matching TRBD1 (5 bases). V lost 5 bases and J lost 8, with 13 bases in between. CDR3 length equals 13 residues. Germline lookup yields CDR1 MNHEY and CDR2 SVGAGI. In nucleotides, the CDR3 is TGTGCCAGCAGTCCAAACCCGGGGGAGCCCCAGCATTTT. Residues: CASSPNPGEPQHF.

The rearrangement uses TRBV5-4 and TRBJ2-2, with no clear D. Germline assignment: CDR1 SGHNT and CDR2 YYREEE (reference sequence). Between the trimmed V and J ends, which lost 1 base and 4 bases, there was a span of 5 bases. CDR3 length: 13 residues. CDR3 residues: CASSLLATGELFF. CDR3 nucleotides: TGTGCCAGCAGCTTGTTAGCCACCGGGGAGCTGTTTTTT.

This chain uses TRBV24-1 with TRBJ1-5, with 10 positions matching TRBD1. The CDR3 covers 14 residues. The V gene end was trimmed by 6 bases and the J gene end by 6 bases; junction bases not matched to a gene: 4. CDR1 and CDR2 (germline): KGHDR, SFDVKD. CDR3 loop: CATSTGTGAQPQHF. The DNA for the CDR3 is TGTGCCACCAGTACCGGGACAGGGGCTCAGCCCCAGCATTTT.

This chain connects TRBV7-2 to TRBJ2-7; no definite D call. Germline lookup yields CDR1 SGHTA and CDR2 FQGNSA. The V end was cut by 1 base, the J end by 2 bases, with 12 bases between. CDR3 size: 15 residues. CDR3 nucleotides: TGTGCCAGCAGCTTAGTACGTCGGAGCGCCTACGAGCAGTACTTC. Translation: CASSLVRRSAYEQYF. Variable domain in full (rest from reference TRBV7-2 and TRBJ2-7): GAGVSQSPSNKVTEKGKDVELRCDPISGHTALYWYRQSLGQGLEFLIYFQGNSAPDKSGLPSDRFSAERTGGSVSTLTIQRTQQEDSAVYLCASSLVRRSAYEQYFGPGTRLTVT.

The chain carries TRBV11-3 and TRBJ2-2; a weak D match, TRBD1 (6 bases). Germline assignment: CDR1 SGHNT and CDR2 YENEEA. CDR3 length: 17 residues. Trimming removed 2 bases at V and 0 bases at J, with 13 bases between. CDR3 protein: CASSLYGGQSNTGELFF. DNA for the CDR3: TGTGCCAGCAGCTTATATGGGGGCCAGTCGAACACCGGGGAGCTGTTTTTT.

The V call is TRBV5-1, the J call TRBJ1-4; 7 nucleotides align to TRBD1. From germline, CDR1 is SGHRS and CDR2 YFSETQ. The ends lost 4 bases at V and 8 bases at J; junction bases unmatched: 8. This CDR3 region has 14 residues. DNA for the CDR3: TGCGCCAGCAGCCCGACAGGGAATAAAGAAAAACTGTTTTTT. It encodes CASSPTGNKEKLFF.

This chain joins TRBV7-8 and TRBJ2-1, with TRBD2 matching 14 bases. The CDR3 length is 15 residues. J was trimmed by 7 bases and V by 5 bases; bases with no gene match: 4. Germline loops: CDR1 SGHVS, CDR2 FQNEAQ. CDR3 sequence reads: CASSLRLAGGNEQFF. CDR3 coding DNA: TGTGCCAGCAGCCTAAGACTAGCGGGAGGGAATGAGCAGTTCTTC.

The chain has TRBV24-1 and TRBJ2-3, with 9 bases matching TRBD2. The CDR3 has 14 residues. From germline, CDR1 is KGHDR and CDR2 SFDVKD. Losses at the gene ends were 12 bases for V and 1 base for J; bases not matched to a gene: 7. The CDR3 DNA reads TGTGCCGCGGGGGGGGTCGGAGGCACAGATACGCAGTATTTT. Translation: CAAGGVGGTDTQYF.

This clone was observed a single time. The identical CDR3 is also encoded by other nucleotide sequences in the sample. The genes are TRBV5-1 and TRBJ2-5; D call uncertain. The CDR3 extends over 11 amino acids. Germline V gene sequence: CDR1 SGHRS, CDR2 YFSETQ. V gave up 3 bases and J gave up 2 bases, with 2 bases separating them. CDR3 sequence: CASSSQETQYF. DNA for the CDR3: TGCGCCAGCAGCTCGCAAGAGACCCAGTACTTC.

This rearrangement joins TRBV5-4 to TRBJ2-3; perhaps TRBD1 as D (5 bases). Germline CDR1 and CDR2: SGHNT and YYREEE (reference sequence). The CDR3 sequence is 15 residues long. The V gene lost 3 bases and the J gene lost 4 bases, with 15 bases spanning the gap. The CDR3 spells CASSYQEGAADTQYF. CDR3 nucleotides: TGTGCCAGCAGCTACCAAGAAGGGGCGGCAGATACGCAGTATTTT.

The chain is built from TRBV28 and TRBJ1-2; D ambiguous. The CDR3 covers 14 residues. The V gene lost 7 bases and the J gene lost 3 bases, with 15 bases spanning the gap. From germline, CDR1 is MDHEN and CDR2 SYDVKM. In DNA form, the CDR3 reads TGTGCCAGCACCCCCGCGGGCCGATACTATGGCTACACCTTC. This translates into CASTPAGRYYGYTF.